Below, one TCR beta chain is given with its context. This receptor's antigen is unknown. The input lacks base qualities; no much larger clone sits a single base away. This specimen comes from a study of OX40 agonist ivuxolimab in advanced cancers. A note on the overall study: The costimulatory receptor OX40 (CD134) was targeted by ivuxolimab, a fully human IgG2 agonistic monoclonal antibody. Intravenous ivuxolimab was administered to patients every 2 weeks at six dose levels: 0.01, 0.1, 0.3, 1.5, 3 and 10 mg/kg. Of the 50 to 55 dose-escalation patients, hepatocellular carcinoma was present in roughly 19, melanoma in around 15, renal cell carcinoma in 9 and head and neck cancer in 9. In the dose-escalation cohort, 70% to 85% of patients were male, and the mean age was approximately 60 years, with a range of about 23 to 80. Prior anti-PD-1, anti-PD-L1 or anti-CTLA-4 therapy was permitted, and about 40% of dose-escalation patients had received checkpoint inhibitors. Partial responses were achieved by three dose-escalation patients, of whom one had hepatocellular carcinoma and two had cutaneous melanoma. Peripheral TCRbeta sequencing aimed to test whether ivuxolimab altered TCR sequence diversity and caused clonal T-cell expansion. The paper describes the monotherapy dose-escalation part (N ≈ 52 patients) of the phase I trial of ivuxolimab. Study-wide conclusions, independent of this receptor: On average, CD8+ T cells showed more expanded clones than CD4+ T cells after ivuxolimab. At doses of 0.1 to 3.0 mg/kg, clonal expansion of both CD4+ and CD8+ blood T cells was observed from baseline to week 6. Low levels of normalized T-cell clonal expansion were also seen in some nonresponding patients. The antigen specificity of the clonally expanded peripheral T cells was not determined. In the 0.1-3.0 mg/kg groups, partial responders were among the patients with the lowest normalized peripheral clonal expansion, particularly in CD8+ T cells.

The trial excluded patients who had a history of autoimmune disease or who were on systemic immunosuppression. Peripheral blood for TCR sequencing was drawn from every dose cohort at baseline, at cycle 4 day 1 and at cycle 7 day 1. The samples were taken from a phase I, first-in-human, multicenter, open-label dose-escalation trial of ivuxolimab. Adults with locally advanced or metastatic melanoma, renal cell carcinoma, hepatocellular carcinoma or head and neck squamous cell carcinoma were enrolled in the trial. Before TCR sequencing, CD4+ and CD8+ T cells were separately sorted from peripheral blood. From V the trimming removes 6 bases and from J it removes 0 bases, while the gene matches leave 5 bases of the junction unaccounted for. Looking up the germline V gene (reference sequence) yields CDR1 LNHDA and CDR2 SQIVND. Inclusive of the bounding cysteine and phenylalanine, the CDR3 is 14 residues long. The CDR3 DNA has 42 bases and is translated from base 1.

Genomic DNA was extracted from sorted cells for sequencing of the TCRbeta CDR3 region. The immunoSEQ Assay was used for sequencing of TCRbeta CDR3 regions. The immuneACCESS repertoire file appears here via TCRdb, limited to in-frame rearrangements. These files lack a portion of the clones; in checked studies, under half of the deficit traces to unresolved V genes, and the cause of the others is not known. This sample lists about 21,000 clones; 83% were detected once. Over 15% of the sample is in the top ten clones. The receptor's source is an adult with an advanced solid tumor such as melanoma, head and neck, liver or kidney cancer. The V and J genes are TRBV19 and TRBJ2-7; 7 bases in the junction line up with TRBD1. Sequenced here: CD4+ or CD8+ T cells sorted from blood, sampled in a trial of the OX40 agonist ivuxolimab. Here is the DNA: TGTGCCAGTAGGGTGACAGGGAGCTCCTACGAGCAGTACTTC. Its translation reads: CASRVTGSSYEQYF.